This T cell receptor (beta chain) was found in a study of identical twins. Whole-study findings and limits: Monozygotic twin pairs showed more out-of-frame TCR alpha sharing than models estimated.

TCRdb re-called the 5' RACE reads through MiXCR, storing one row per CDR3 protein. The table shows 350,000 to 450,000 distinct CDR3 sequences, with approximately 17% occurring only once. This CDR3 has 15 residues. Germline CDR1 is MNHEY and CDR2 is SMNVEV (reference sequence). Trimming removed 4 bases from V and 1 base from J; junction bases left unmatched: 5. This clonotype was recorded at least ten times. Its antigen is undetermined. This receptor was identified in a man in his fifties in good health. Sequencing was performed on naive T cells sorted from blood. The rearrangement links TRBV27 to TRBJ1-1; TRBD1 aligns across 8 bases. CDR3 nucleotide sequence: TGTGCCAGCAGTTCCCTACAGGGGGGGAACACTGAAGCTTTCTTT. It specifies CASSSLQGGNTEAFF.